The clone carrying this T cell receptor beta chain was seen many times. As yet, its antigen is unknown. This entry belongs to a study of T cells in Graves' hyperthyroidism and ophthalmopathy. Study-level results: For ophthalmopathy, model prediction preceded onset by a median about 6 months. Most expanded thyroid clonotypes above 0.001 recurred in blood.

Amplification of TCR beta CDR3 regions was performed using RNA transcripts as template. HTBI primers were employed in a first-round RT-PCR of the TCR CDR3. One entry per CDR3 protein results from TCRdb running MiXCR on the multiplex PCR reads. Altogether 500,000 or so distinct CDR3 sequences are present, about 16% being singletons, with the ten largest covering roughly 29%. A Clinical Activity Score of at least 3, a NOSPECS grade of at least 4 and a duration under 3 months were recorded in the ophthalmopathy patients. The origin of this receptor is a woman in her 30s with Graves' ophthalmopathy. Sequenced: blood.

The CDR3 DNA is TGTGCCAGCAGTTTCTGGGGGACCGAGCAGTACTTC. Encoded protein: CASSFWGTEQYF. The J gene is TRBJ2-7, the V gene TRBV12-3 or TRBV12-4, with D possibly called TRBD1 or TRBD2 (5 bases each). The CDR3 contains 12 residues. V was trimmed by 3 bases and J by 6 bases, leaving 9 bases between them.